This T cell receptor beta chain is from a study of control samples from healthy donors and cancer patients. CDR3 length: 16 residues. Germline V CDR1 and CDR2: LNHDA, SQIVND (reference sequence). Trimming removed 0 bases at V and 2 bases at J, with 8 bases between. The method was immunoSEQ multiplex PCR; TCRdb's version includes in-frame clones alone and lacks a portion of them. The data contain some 140,000 clones, around nine tenths of them singletons. This chain links TRBV19 with TRBJ2-6, with a weak D call TRBD2 (5 bases). This TCR was recovered from a man aged 30 to 45 in good health. Sequencing was done on a sample of blood. The CDR3, as DNA: TGTGCCAGTAGTATAGATGGAGGTACTGGGGCCAACGTCCTGACTTTC. Translation: CASSIDGGTGANVLTF.